The entry below describes one TCR beta chain. With random hexamers, about 0.5 to 1 ug RNA was reverse transcribed. Via MiXCR, TCRdb re-called the immunoSEQ multiplex PCR reads, giving one row per CDR3 protein. The sample includes some 70,000 distinct CDR3 sequences, around 96% of them seen just once. CDR1 SEHNR and CDR2 FQNEAQ come from the germline V gene (reference sequence). CDR3 size: 13 residues. With 6 bases removed from V and 5 bases from J, the gap between germline ends came to 11 bases. This sample is part of a study of CD8 T cells in Susac syndrome. The chain couples TRBV7-9 to TRBJ2-1; no clear D gene. The receptor was isolated from a human donor with multiple sclerosis. The sequenced sample was CD8+ T cells from PBMCs. CDR3 bases: TGTGCCAGCAGTCTTCGACTTGACAATGAGCAGTTCTTC. Translation gives CASSLRLDNEQFF.